This T cell receptor beta chain stems from a study of human T cells and chemical hapten exposure. In the study overall: 2% DPC applied to a roughly 2 cm by roughly 2 cm arm area sensitized donors. Variability of per-sample TCR yields stemmed mainly from small differences in pooled library volume.

The time point was: patch test 2, 6 weeks after DPC sensitization. The treatment here: therapeutic diphenylcyclopropenone sensitization with weekly scalp DPC. TCRdb analysed the RACE reads with MiXCR anew, one entry per CDR3 protein. The sample yields over 100,000 distinct CDR3 sequences, about a tenth seen once. This CDR3 is 13 amino acids long. From germline, CDR1 is LNHDA and CDR2 SQIVND (reference sequence). Trimming cost V 3 bases and J 7 bases, with 10 bases left between them. This TCR derives from a woman aged 40 to 55 with alopecia areata. Some clones in this sample may be carry-over from other donors' samples. Source: whole blood, taken in connection with sensitization to the hapten diphenylcyclopropenone (DPC). The V and J genes are TRBV19 and TRBJ1-5, with D hard to call. The CDR3 region is CASSMGSEQPQHF. CDR3 DNA: TGTGCCAGTAGTATGGGGTCGGAGCAGCCCCAGCATTTT. The complete variable domain, with remaining parts taken from reference TRBV19 and TRBJ1-5, reads DGGITQSPKYLFRKEGQNVTLSCEQNLNHDAMYWYRQDPGQGLRLIYYSQIVNDFQKGDIAEGYSVSREKKESFPLTVTSAQKNPTAFYLCASSMGSEQPQHFGDGTRLSIL.